This T cell receptor beta chain was retrieved from a study of graft-versus-host responses after intestinal transplantation. This CDR3 has 14 residues. Trimming took 5 bases from V and 2 from J, leaving 12 bases between them. Looked up from germline, CDR1 is SGDLS and CDR2 is YYNGEE. Details on this clone: Antigen: not known.

TCRdb's copy holds only in-frame clones and misses some; the assay was immunoSEQ multiplex PCR. The sample records about 120,000 clones, 85% to 95% being singletons. The receptor comes from a human donor who received an intestinal transplant. This material consisted of unstimulated CD8+ T cells sorted from spleen or lymph node cells, taken before intestinal transplant. This chain connects TRBV9 to TRBJ2-3, with a weak D call TRBD2 (6 bases). CDR3 nucleotide sequence: TGTGCCAGCAGTGGGGGAGGCTACACAGATACGCAGTATTTT. Translation gives CASSGGGYTDTQYF.